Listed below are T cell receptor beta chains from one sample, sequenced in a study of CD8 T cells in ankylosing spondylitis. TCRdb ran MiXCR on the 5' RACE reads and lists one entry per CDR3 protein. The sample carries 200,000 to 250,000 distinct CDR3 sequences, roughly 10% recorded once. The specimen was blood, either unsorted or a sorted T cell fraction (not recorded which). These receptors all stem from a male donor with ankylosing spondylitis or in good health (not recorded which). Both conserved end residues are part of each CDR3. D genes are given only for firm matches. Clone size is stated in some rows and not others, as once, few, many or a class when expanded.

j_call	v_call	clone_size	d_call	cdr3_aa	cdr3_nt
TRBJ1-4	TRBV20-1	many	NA	CSARDLYRDAGEKLFF	TGCAGTGCTAGAGATCTCTACAGGGATGCGGGCGAAAAACTGTTTTTT
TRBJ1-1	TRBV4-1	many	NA	CASSQESLGLRTEAFF	TGCGCCAGCAGCCAAGAATCTTTGGGCCTTAGAACTGAAGCTTTCTTT
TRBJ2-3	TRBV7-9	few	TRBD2	CASSLQGRGETDTQYF	TGTGCCAGCAGCTTACAAGGGCGGGGGGAAACAGATACGCAGTATTTT
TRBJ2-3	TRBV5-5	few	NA	CASSLRQSADTQYF	TGTGCCAGCAGCTTGCGCCAGTCCGCAGATACGCAGTATTTT
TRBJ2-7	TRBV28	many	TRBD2	CASSLLAGVSSEQYF	TGTGCCAGCAGTTTGCTAGCGGGAGTCTCAAGTGAGCAGTACTTC
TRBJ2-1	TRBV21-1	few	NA	CASSKGAGLSSYNEQFF	TGTGCCAGCAGCAAAGGTGCGGGTTTAAGCTCCTACAATGAGCAGTTCTTC
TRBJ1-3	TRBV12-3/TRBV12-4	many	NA	CASSPRGGSGNTIYF	TGTGCCAGCAGTCCCCGGGGAGGAAGTGGAAACACCATATATTTT
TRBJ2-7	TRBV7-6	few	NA	CASICLPGSGLQYF	TGTGCCAGCATCTGCCTACCCGGTTCAGGATTGCAGTACTTC
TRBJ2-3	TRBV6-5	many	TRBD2	CASSYSLAGSTDTQYF	TGTGCCAGCAGTTACTCCCTAGCGGGGAGCACAGATACGCAGTATTTT
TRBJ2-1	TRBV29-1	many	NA	CSVSKGGYEQFF	TGCAGCGTTTCAAAGGGGGGGTACGAGCAGTTCTTC
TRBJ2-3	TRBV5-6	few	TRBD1	CASSLPGGASDTQYF	TGTGCCAGCAGCTTGCCAGGGGGCGCATCAGATACGCAGTATTTT
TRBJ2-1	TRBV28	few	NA	CASSYTSWLRRAYNEQFF	TGTGCCAGCAGTTATACTAGTTGGCTTCGGAGAGCCTACAATGAGCAGTTCTTC
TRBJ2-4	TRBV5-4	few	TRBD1	CASSFDPGGIQYF	TGTGCCAGCAGCTTCGATCCAGGGGGCATTCAGTACTTC
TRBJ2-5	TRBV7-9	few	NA	CASSLSQMGSETQYF	TGTGCCAGCAGCTTAAGTCAGATGGGCAGTGAGACCCAGTACTTC
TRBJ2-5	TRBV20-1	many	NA	CSARDPSPGQETQYF	TGCAGTGCTAGAGACCCCTCTCCGGGGCAAGAGACCCAGTACTTC
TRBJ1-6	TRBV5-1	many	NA	CASSPGRIYNSPLHF	TGCGCCAGCAGCCCTGGACGGATCTATAATTCACCCCTCCACTTT
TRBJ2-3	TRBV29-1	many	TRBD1	CSAPGQSTDTQYF	TGCAGCGCCCCGGGACAGAGCACAGATACGCAGTATTTT
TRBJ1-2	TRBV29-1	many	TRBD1	CSGGQGGLGYTF	TGCAGCGGGGGACAGGGAGGTCTTGGCTACACCTTC
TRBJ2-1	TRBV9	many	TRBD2	CASSDRLAGSYNEQFF	TGTGCCAGCAGCGACAGACTAGCGGGTTCCTACAATGAGCAGTTCTTC
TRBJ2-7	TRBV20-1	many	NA	CSPQGHLISYEQYF	TGCAGTCCGCAGGGACACCTCATCTCCTACGAGCAGTACTTC
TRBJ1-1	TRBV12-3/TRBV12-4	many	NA	CASRSTRGAEAFF	TGTGCCAGCAGATCGACCCGGGGGGCTGAAGCTTTCTTT
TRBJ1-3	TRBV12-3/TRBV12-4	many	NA	CASSYGDTIYF	TGTGCCAGCAGTTATGGTGACACCATATATTTT
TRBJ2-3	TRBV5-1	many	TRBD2	CASSLGLAGSDTQYF	TGCGCCAGCAGCTTGGGACTAGCGGGGTCAGATACGCAGTATTTT
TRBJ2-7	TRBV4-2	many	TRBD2	CASSPAAGGVYEQYF	TGTGCCAGCAGCCCAGCGGCGGGAGGGGTCTACGAGCAGTACTTC
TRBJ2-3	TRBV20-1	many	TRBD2	CSVERGGPDTQYF	TGCAGTGTTGAGCGGGGGGGCCCAGATACGCAGTATTTT
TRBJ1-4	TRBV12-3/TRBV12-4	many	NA	CASSFVAWGEKLFF	TGTGCCAGCAGTTTTGTGGCTTGGGGTGAAAAACTGTTTTTT
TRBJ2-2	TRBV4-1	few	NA	CASSPRRGPVLLNTGELFF	TGCGCCAGCAGCCCTCGCAGGGGACCTGTCCTTCTGAACACCGGGGAGCTGTTTTTT
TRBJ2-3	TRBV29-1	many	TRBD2	CSVLGLRELVRDTQYF	TGCAGCGTCCTCGGCCTGCGGGAGCTTGTTCGGGATACGCAGTATTTT
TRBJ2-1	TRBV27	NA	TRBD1	CASSLTGGSEQFF	TGTGCCAGCAGTTTAACAGGGGGCAGTGAGCAGTTCTTC
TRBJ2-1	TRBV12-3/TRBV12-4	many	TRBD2	CASSFLGTSGGDEQFF	TGTGCCAGCAGTTTCCTCGGGACTAGCGGAGGGGATGAGCAGTTCTTC
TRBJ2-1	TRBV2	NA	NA	CASSVPPQEQFF	TGTGCCAGCAGTGTACCGCCCCAGGAGCAGTTCTTC
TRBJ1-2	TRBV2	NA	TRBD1	CASSYTGVGYGYTF	TGTGCCAGCAGTTACACAGGGGTTGGGTATGGCTACACCTTC
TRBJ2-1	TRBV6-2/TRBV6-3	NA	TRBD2	CASRSLAGVYNEQFF	TGTGCCAGCAGATCACTAGCGGGAGTGTACAATGAGCAGTTCTTC
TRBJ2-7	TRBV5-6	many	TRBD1	CASSLLGTGPYEQYF	TGTGCCAGCAGCTTGCTCGGGACAGGCCCGTACGAGCAGTACTTC
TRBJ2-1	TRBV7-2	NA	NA	CASSLAGQLDEQFF	TGTGCCAGCAGCTTAGCTGGACAGCTCGATGAGCAGTTCTTC
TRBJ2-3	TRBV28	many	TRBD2	CASSQTTTSGTDTQYF	TGTGCCAGCAGTCAAACTACGACTAGCGGAACAGATACGCAGTATTTT
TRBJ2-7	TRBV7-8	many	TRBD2	CASSLAGTSDYEQYF	TGTGCCAGCAGCTTAGCCGGGACTAGCGACTACGAGCAGTACTTC
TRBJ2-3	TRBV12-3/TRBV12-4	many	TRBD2	CASSPVWGEGDTDTQYF	TGTGCCAGCAGCCCCGTATGGGGGGAGGGAGATACAGATACGCAGTATTTT
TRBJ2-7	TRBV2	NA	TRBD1	CASSERDSPYEQYF	TGTGCCAGCAGTGAGAGGGACAGTCCCTACGAGCAGTACTTC
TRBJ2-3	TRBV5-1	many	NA	CASSPGSPSADTQYF	TGCGCCAGCAGCCCAGGGTCACCAAGCGCAGATACGCAGTATTTT
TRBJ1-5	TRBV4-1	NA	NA	CASSPGGAGASNQPQHF	TGCGCCAGCAGCCCGGGAGGGGCGGGGGCGAGCAATCAGCCCCAGCATTTT
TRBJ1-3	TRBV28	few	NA	CATLTYGTGNTIYF	TGTGCCACCCTTACATACGGGACTGGAAACACCATATATTTT
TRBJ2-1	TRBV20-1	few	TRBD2	CCASGGWSGSQNEQFF	TGCTGTGCTAGCGGTGGGTGGAGCGGGAGTCAGAATGAGCAGTTCTTC
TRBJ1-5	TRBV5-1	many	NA	CASTERRDKGYQPQHF	TGCGCCAGCACTGAACGGCGGGACAAAGGATATCAGCCCCAGCATTTT
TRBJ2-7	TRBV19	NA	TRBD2	CASSTRTSSYEQYF	TGTGCCAGTAGTACCCGGACTAGCTCGTACGAGCAGTACTTC
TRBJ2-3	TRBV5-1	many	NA	CASSLALADTQYF	TGCGCCAGCAGCTTGGCCTTGGCAGATACGCAGTATTTT
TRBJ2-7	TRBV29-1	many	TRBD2	CSVEEGSGSSYEQYF	TGCAGCGTTGAAGAGGGTAGCGGGAGCTCCTACGAGCAGTACTTC
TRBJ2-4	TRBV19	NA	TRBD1	CASSIPGTGVSYF	TGTGCCAGTAGTATACCCGGGACAGGGGTTTCGTACTTC
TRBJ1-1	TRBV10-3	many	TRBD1	CAISPGTGGSRNTEAFF	TGTGCCATCAGCCCCGGGACAGGGGGATCTCGGAACACTGAAGCTTTCTTT
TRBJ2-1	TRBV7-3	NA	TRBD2	CASSQYSGVYNEQFF	TGTGCCAGCAGCCAATATAGCGGGGTTTACAATGAGCAGTTCTTC
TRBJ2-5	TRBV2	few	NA	CASRGSAQETQYF	TGTGCCAGCAGAGGGTCAGCACAAGAGACCCAGTACTTC
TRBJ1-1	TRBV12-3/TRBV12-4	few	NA	CASSLAAGDTEAFF	TGTGCCAGCAGTTTAGCGGCAGGGGACACTGAAGCTTTCTTT
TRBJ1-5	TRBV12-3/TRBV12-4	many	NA	CASSLNQPQHF	TGTGCCAGCAGCTTAAATCAGCCCCAGCATTTT